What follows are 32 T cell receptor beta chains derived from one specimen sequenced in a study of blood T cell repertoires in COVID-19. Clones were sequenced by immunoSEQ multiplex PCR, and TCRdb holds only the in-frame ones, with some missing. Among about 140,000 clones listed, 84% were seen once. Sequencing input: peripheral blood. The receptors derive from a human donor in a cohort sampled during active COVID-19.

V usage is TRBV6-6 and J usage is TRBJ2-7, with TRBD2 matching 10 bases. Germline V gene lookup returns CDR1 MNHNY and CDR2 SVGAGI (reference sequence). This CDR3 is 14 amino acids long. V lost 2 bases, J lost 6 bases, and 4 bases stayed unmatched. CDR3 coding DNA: TGTGCCAGCAGTTACGGACTAGCGGACTCCGAGCAGTACGTC. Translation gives CASSYGLADSEQYV.

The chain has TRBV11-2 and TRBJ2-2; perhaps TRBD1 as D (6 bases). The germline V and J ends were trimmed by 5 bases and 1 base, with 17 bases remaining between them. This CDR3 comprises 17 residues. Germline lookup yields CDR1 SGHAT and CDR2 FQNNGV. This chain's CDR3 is CASSLTRDTMNTGELFF. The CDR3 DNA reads TGTGCCAGCAGCCTAACTCGGGACACAATGAACACCGGGGAGCTGTTTTTT.

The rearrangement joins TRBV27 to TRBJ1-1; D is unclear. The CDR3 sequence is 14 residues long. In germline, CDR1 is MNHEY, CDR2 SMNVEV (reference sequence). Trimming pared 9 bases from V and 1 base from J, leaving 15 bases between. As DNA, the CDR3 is TGTGCCAGTTCCAGAAACCATGGGAACACTGAAGCTTTCTTT. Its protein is CASSRNHGNTEAFF.

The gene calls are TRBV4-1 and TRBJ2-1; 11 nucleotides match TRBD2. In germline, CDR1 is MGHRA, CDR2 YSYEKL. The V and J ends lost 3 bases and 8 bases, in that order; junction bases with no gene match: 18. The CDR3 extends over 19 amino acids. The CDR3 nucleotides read TGCGCCAGCAGCCAGGTACTAGCGGGAGCGAAGTTGAGAGACGATGAGCAGTTCTTC. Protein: CASSQVLAGAKLRDDEQFF.

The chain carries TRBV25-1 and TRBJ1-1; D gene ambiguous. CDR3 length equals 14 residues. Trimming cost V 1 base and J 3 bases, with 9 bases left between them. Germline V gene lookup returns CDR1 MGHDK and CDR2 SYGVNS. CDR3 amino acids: CASSESGRYTEAFF. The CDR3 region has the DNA TGTGCCAGCAGTGAATCGGGTCGGTACACTGAAGCTTTCTTT. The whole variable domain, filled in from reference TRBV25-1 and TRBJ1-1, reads EADIYQTPRYLVIGTGKKITLECSQTMGHDKMYWYQQDPGMELHLIHYSYGVNSTEKGDLSSESTVSRIRTEHFPLTLESARPSHTSQYLCASSESGRYTEAFFGQGTRLTVV.

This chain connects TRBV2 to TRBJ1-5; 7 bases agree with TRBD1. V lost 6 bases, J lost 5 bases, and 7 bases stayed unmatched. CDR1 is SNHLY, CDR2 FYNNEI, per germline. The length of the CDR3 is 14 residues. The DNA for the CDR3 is TGTGCCAGCAGCACCGGACAGGACGATCAGCCCCAGCATTTT. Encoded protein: CASSTGQDDQPQHF.

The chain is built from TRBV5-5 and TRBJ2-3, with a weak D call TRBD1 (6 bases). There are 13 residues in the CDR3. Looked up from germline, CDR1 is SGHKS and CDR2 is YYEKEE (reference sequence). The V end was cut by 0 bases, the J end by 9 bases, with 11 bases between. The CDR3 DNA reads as TGTGCCAGCAGCTTGGGGCAGGGGAGAACGCAGTATTTT. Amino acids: CASSLGQGRTQYF. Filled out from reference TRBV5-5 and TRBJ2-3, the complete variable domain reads DAGVTQSPTHLIKTRGQQVTLRCSPISGHKSVSWYQQVLGQGPQFIFQYYEKEERGRGNFPDRFSARQFPNYSSELNVNALLLGDSALYLCASSLGQGRTQYFGPGTRLTVL.

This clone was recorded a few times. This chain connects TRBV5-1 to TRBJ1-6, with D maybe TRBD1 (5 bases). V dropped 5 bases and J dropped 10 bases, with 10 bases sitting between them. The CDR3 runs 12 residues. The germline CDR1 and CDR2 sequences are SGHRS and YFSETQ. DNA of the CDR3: TGCGCCAGCAGACAGGAGAACTCACCCCTCCACTTT. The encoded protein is CASRQENSPLHF. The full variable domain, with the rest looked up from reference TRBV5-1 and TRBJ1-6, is KAGVTQTPRYLIKTRGQQVTLSCSPISGHRSVSWYQQTPGQGLQFLFEYFSETQRNKGNFPGRFSGRQFSNSRSEMNVSTLELGDSALYLCASRQENSPLHFGNGTRLTVT.

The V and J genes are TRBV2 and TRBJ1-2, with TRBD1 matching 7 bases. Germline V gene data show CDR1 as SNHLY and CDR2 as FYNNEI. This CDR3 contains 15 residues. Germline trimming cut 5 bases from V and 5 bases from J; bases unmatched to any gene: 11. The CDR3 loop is CASSSSNRGGYGYTF. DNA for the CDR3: TGTGCCAGCAGTTCGTCCAACAGGGGCGGGTATGGCTACACCTTC.

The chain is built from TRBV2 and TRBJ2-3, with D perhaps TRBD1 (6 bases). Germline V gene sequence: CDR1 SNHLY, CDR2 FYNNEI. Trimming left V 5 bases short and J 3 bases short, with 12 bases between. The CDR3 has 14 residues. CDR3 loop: CASSIQGRTDTQYF. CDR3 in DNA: TGTGCCAGCAGTATACAGGGACGAACAGATACGCAGTATTTT.

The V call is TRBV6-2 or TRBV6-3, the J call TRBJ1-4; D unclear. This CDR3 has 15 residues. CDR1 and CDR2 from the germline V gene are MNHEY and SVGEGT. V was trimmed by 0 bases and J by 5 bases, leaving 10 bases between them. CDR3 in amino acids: CASSYSRGSNEKLFF. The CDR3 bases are TGTGCCAGCAGTTACTCAAGAGGAAGCAATGAAAAACTGTTTTTT.

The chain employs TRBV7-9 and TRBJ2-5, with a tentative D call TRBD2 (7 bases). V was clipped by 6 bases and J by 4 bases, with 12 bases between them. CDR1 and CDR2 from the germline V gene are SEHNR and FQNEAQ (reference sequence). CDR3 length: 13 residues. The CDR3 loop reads CASSWGGGETQYF. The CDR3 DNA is TGTGCCAGCAGTTGGGGAGGGGGAGAGACCCAGTACTTC.

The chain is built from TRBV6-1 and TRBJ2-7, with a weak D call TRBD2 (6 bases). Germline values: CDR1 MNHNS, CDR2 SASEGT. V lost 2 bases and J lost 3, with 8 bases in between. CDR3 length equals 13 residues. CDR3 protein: CASSEWEDYEQYV. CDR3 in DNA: TGTGCCAGCAGTGAATGGGAGGACTACGAGCAGTACGTC.

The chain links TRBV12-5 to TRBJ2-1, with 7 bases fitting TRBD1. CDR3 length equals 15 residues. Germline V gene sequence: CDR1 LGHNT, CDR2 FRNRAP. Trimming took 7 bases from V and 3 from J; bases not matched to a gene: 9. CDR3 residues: CASAFGDSGYNEQFF. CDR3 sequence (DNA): TGTGCTAGTGCTTTTGGGGACAGCGGCTACAATGAGCAGTTCTTC. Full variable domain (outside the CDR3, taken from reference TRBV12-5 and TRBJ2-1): DARVTQTPRHKVTEMGQEVTMRCQPILGHNTVFWYRQTMMQGLELLAYFRNRAPLDDSGMPKDRFSAEMPDATLATLKIQPSEPRDSAVYFCASAFGDSGYNEQFFGPGTRLTVL.

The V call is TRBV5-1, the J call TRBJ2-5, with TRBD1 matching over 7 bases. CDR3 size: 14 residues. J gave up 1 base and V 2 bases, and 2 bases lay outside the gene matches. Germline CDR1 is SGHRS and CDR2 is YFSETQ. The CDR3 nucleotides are TGCGCCAGCAGCTTTACAGGGGCCCAAGAGACCCAGTACTTC. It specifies CASSFTGAQETQYF.

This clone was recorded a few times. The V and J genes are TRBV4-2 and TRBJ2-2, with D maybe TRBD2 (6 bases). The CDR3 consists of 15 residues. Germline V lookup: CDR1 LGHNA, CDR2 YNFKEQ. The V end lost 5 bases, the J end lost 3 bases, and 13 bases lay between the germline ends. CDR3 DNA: TGTGCCAGCAGCGGTCGGGTAGCGGACACCGGGGAGCTGTTTTTT. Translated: CASSGRVADTGELFF.

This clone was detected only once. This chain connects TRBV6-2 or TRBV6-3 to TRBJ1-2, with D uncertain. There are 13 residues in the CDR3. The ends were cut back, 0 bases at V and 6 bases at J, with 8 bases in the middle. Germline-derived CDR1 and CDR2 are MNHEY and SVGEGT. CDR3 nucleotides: TGTGCCAGCAGTTACTCCGAGATGGATGGCTACACCTTC. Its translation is CASSYSEMDGYTF.

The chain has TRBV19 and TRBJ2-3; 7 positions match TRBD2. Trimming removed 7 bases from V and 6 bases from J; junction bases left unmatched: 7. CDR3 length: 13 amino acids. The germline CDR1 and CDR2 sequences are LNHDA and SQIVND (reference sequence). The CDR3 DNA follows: TGTGCCAGTACCCCTGGGAGGGCGGATACGCAGTATTTT. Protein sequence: CASTPGRADTQYF. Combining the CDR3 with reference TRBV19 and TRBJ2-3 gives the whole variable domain DGGITQSPKYLFRKEGQNVTLSCEQNLNHDAMYWYRQDPGQGLRLIYYSQIVNDFQKGDIAEGYSVSREKKESFPLTVTSAQKNPTAFYLCASTPGRADTQYFGPGTRLTVL.

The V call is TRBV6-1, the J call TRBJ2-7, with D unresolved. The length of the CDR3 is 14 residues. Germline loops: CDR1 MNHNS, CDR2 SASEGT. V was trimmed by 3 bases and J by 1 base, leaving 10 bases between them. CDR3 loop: CASSDPFGSYEQYF. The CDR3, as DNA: TGTGCCAGCAGTGACCCCTTCGGGTCCTACGAGCAGTACTTC.

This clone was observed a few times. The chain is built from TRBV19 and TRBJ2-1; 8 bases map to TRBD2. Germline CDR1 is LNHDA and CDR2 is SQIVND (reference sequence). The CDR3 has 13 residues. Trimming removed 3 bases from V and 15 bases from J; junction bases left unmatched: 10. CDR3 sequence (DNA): TGTGCCAGTAGTATGTATAGGCGGGGGGATTGGTTCTTC. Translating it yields CASSMYRRGDWFF.

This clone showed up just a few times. CDR3 residues: CASRGNSGREVLGEQYV. CDR3 in DNA: TGCGCCAGCAGGGGTAATAGCGGGAGAGAAGTCCTTGGCGAGCAGTACGTC. V is TRBV10-1 and J is TRBJ2-7; TRBD2 matches 9 bases. V was clipped by 6 bases and J by 6 bases; unmatched bases: 18. The CDR3 is 17 residues long. In germline, CDR1 is WNHNN, CDR2 SYGVQD (reference sequence).

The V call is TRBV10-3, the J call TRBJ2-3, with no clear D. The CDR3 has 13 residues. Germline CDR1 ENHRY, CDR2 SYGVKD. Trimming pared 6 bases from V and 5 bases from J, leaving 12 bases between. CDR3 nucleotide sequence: TGTGCCATCAGCGGGTCCGTGAGAGATACGCAGTATTTT. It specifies CAISGSVRDTQYF.

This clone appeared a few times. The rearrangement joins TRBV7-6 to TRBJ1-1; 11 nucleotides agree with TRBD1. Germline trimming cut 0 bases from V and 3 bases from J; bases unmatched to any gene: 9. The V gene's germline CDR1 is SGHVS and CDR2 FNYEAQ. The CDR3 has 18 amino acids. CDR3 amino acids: CASSLARPDRGPHTEAFF. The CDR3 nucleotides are TGTGCCAGCAGCTTAGCGAGACCGGACAGGGGGCCACACACTGAAGCTTTCTTT.

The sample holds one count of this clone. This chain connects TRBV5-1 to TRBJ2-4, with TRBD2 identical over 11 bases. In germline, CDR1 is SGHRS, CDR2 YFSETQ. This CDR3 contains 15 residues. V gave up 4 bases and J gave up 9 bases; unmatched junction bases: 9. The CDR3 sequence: CASSPLGTSGTIQYF. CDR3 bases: TGCGCCAGCAGCCCCCTCGGGACTAGCGGTACCATTCAGTACTTC.

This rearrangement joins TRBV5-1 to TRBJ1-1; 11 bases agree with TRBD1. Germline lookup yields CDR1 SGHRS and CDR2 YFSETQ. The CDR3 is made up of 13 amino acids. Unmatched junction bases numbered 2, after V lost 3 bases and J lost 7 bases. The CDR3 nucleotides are TGCGCCAGCAGCTCGGACAGGGGGCGTGAAGCTTTCTTT. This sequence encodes CASSSDRGREAFF.

The CDR3 DNA sequence: TGTGCCAGCAGCCAAGAGACAGGGTGGAGCACAGATACGCAGTATTTT. Its protein product is CASSQETGWSTDTQYF. The V call is TRBV3-1 (or the pseudogene TRBV3-2), the J call TRBJ2-3, with TRBD1 matching 7 bases. The CDR3 covers 16 residues. Trimming at V came to 0 bases and at J to 0 bases, leaving 3 bases not matched to a gene. Germline V gene lookup returns CDR1 LGHDT and CDR2 YNNKEL (reference sequence).

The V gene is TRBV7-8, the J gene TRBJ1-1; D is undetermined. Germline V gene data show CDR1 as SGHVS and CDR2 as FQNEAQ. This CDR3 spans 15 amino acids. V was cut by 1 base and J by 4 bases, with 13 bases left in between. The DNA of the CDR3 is TGTGCCAGCAGCTTAGAGCGAGGCAGTGGCACTGAAGCTTTCTTT. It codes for CASSLERGSGTEAFF.

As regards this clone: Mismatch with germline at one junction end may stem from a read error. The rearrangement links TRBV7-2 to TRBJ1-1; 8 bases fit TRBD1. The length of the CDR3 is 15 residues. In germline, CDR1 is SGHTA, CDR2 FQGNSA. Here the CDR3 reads CASSANRGVKTEAFF. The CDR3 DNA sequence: TGTGCCAGCAGCGCAAACAGGGGGGTGAAGACTGAAGCTTTCTTT.

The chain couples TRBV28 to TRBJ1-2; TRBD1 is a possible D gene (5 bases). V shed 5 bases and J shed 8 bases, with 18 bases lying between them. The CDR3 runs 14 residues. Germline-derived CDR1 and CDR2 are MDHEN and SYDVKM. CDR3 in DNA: TGTGCCAGCAGTGTCCTAGGGGCATCTAGGGGCTACACCTTC. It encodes CASSVLGASRGYTF.

CDR3 loop: CASSLGPGDNSNQPQHF. The CDR3 nucleotides read TGTGCCAGCAGCTTAGGACCGGGAGATAATAGCAATCAGCCCCAGCATTTT. The V call is TRBV7-9, the J call TRBJ1-5; no definite D call. The CDR3 has 17 residues. The V end was cut by 1 base, the J end by 0 bases, with 13 bases between. Germline V gene sequence: CDR1 SEHNR, CDR2 FQNEAQ (reference sequence).

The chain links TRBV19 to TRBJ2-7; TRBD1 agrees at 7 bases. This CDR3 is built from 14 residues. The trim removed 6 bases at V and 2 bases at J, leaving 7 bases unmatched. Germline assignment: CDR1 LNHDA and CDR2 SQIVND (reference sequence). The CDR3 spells CASSATGVAYEQYF. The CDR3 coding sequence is TGTGCCAGTAGCGCTACAGGGGTGGCCTACGAGCAGTACTTC.

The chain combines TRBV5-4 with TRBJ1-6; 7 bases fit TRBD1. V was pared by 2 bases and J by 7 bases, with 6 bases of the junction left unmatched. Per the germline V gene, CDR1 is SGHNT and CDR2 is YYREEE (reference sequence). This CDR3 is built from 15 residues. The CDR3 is CASSFQGGVNSPLHF. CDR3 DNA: TGTGCCAGCAGCTTCCAGGGGGGCGTAAATTCACCCCTCCACTTT. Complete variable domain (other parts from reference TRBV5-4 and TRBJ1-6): ETGVTQSPTHLIKTRGQQVTLRCSSQSGHNTVSWYQQALGQGPQFIFQYYREEENGRGNFPPRFSGLQFPNYSSELNVNALELDDSALYLCASSFQGGVNSPLHFGNGTRLTVT.